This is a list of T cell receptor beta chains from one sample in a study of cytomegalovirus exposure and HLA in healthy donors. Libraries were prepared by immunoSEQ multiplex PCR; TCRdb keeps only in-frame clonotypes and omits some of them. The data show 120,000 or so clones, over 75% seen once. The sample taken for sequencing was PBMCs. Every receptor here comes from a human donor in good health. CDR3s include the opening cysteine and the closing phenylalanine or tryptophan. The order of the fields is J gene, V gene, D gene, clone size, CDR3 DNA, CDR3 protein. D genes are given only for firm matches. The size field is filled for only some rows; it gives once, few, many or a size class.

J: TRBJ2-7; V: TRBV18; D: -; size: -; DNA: TGTGCCAGCTCACCAGTAGTAGCGGTAGCCTACGAGCAGTACTTC; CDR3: CASSPVVAVAYEQYF
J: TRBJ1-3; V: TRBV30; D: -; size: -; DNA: TGTGCCTGGACCACCGGGGGGGGAAACACCATATATTTT; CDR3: CAWTTGGGNTIYF
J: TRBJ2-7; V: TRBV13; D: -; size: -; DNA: TGTGCCAGCAGTCCGCGAGAGACAAGTTCGGGGTTCGAGCAGTACTTC; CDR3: CASSPRETSSGFEQYF
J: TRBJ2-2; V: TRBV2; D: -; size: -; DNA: TGTGCCAGCAGTGAATGGGCGTCCACCGGGGAGCTGTTTTTT; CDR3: CASSEWASTGELFF
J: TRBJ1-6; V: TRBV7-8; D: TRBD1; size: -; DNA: TGTGCCAGCAGCCCGGGACAGGGATTGGAATCACCCCTCCACTTT; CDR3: CASSPGQGLESPLHF
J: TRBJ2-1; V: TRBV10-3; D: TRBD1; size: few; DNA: TGTGCCACCGGGACAGCCGGGGATGAGCAGTTCTTC; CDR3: CATGTAGDEQFF
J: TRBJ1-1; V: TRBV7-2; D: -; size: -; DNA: TGTGCCAGCAGCTTAGTGGTCAGGGAAGTTCCCGAAACTGAAGCTTTCTTT; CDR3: CASSLVVREVPETEAFF
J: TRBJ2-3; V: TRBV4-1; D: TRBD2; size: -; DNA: TGCGCCAGCAGCCAAGATCGGGCTAGCGGGAGGGGGGGCACAGATACGCAGTATTTT; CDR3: CASSQDRASGRGGTDTQYF
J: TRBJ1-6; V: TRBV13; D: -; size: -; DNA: TGTGCCAGCAGCTTAGAGCACAGGAGAGCACCCCTCCACTTT; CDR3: CASSLEHRRAPLHF
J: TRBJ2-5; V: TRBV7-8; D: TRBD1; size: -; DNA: TGTGCCAGCACCCGGATAATTCCGGGACAGAGTAAAGAGACCCAGTACTTC; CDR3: CASTRIIPGQSKETQYF
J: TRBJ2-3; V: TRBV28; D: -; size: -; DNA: TGTGCCAGCAGCCCCGGGGACTTCACAGATACGCAGTATTTT; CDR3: CASSPGDFTDTQYF
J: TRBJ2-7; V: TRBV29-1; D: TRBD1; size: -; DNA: TGCAGCGTTGAAGAAGGACAGGGTTACGAGCAGTACTTC; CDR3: CSVEEGQGYEQYF
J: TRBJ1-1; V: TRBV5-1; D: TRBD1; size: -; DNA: TGCGCCAGCAGCTTGGGGGGACAGGCGAACACTGAAGCTTTCTTT; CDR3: CASSLGGQANTEAFF
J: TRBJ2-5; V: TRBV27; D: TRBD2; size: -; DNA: TGTGCCAGCAGTTTGAGACTAGCGGGAGGGCAGGAGACCCAGTACTTC; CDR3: CASSLRLAGGQETQYF
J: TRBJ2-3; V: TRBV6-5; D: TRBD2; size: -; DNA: TGTGCCAGCAGTTACTATTCCAGCGGGAACACAGATACGCAGTATTTT; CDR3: CASSYYSSGNTDTQYF
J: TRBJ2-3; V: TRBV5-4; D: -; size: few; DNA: TGTGCCAGCAGCTTACAGAGTGGGACAGATACGCAGTATTTT; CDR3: CASSLQSGTDTQYF
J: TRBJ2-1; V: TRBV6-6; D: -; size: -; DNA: TGTGCCAGCAGTCCAGGAGGGACCGGGTTCTTC; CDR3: CASSPGGTGFF
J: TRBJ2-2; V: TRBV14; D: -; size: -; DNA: TGTGCCAGCAGCCGGGGGACACTCCTAAACACCGGGGAGCTGTTTTTT; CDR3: CASSRGTLLNTGELFF
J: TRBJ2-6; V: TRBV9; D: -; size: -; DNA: TGTGCCAGCAGCGTAGGGGGCACAGGGAAGGCTGGGGCCAACGTCCTGACTTTC; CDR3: CASSVGGTGKAGANVLTF
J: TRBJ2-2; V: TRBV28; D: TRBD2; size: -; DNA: TGTGCCAGCAGTTTATTTGGACTAGCGGGAAGCACCGGGGAGCTGTTTTTT; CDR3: CASSLFGLAGSTGELFF
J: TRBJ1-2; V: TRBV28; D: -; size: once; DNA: TGTGCCAGCAGTGAATGGTCGGACAGCTATGGCTACACCTTC; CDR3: CASSEWSDSYGYTF
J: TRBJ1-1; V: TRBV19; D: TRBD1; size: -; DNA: TGTGCCAGTAGTGGGACGACAGGGAGTGAAGCTTTCTTT; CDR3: CASSGTTGSEAFF
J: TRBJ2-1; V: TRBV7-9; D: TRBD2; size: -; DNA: TGTGCCAGCAGCTCCACTAGCGGGGTCTGGGATGAGCAGTTCTTC; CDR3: CASSSTSGVWDEQFF
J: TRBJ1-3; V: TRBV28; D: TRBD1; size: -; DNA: TGTGCCAGCAGTGGAGCGACAGGGGCTGGAAACACCATATATTTT; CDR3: CASSGATGAGNTIYF
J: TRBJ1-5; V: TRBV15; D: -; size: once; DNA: TGTGCCACCAGCAGAGATGGAAACGTGGGAGGTCAGCCCCAGCATTTT; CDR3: CATSRDGNVGGQPQHF
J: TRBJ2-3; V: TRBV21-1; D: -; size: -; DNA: TGTGCCAGCAGCAAAGATAACCGGGACAGCCACACAGATACGCAGTATTTT; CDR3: CASSKDNRDSHTDTQYF
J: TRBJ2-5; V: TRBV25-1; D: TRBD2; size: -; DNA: TGTGCCAGCAGTGAATCGCGGCTAGCGGGTCAAGAGACCCAGTACTTC; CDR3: CASSESRLAGQETQYF
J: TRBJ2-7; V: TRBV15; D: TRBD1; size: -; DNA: TGTGCCACCAGCAGAGAGGGACAGGGATTCAACGAGCAGTACTTC; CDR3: CATSREGQGFNEQYF
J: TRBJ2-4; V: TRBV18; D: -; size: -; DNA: TGTGCCAGCTCACCACCCTCGGGAGTTGCCAAAAACAGTCAGTACTTC; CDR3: CASSPPSGVAKNSQYF
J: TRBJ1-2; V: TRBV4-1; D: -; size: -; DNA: TGCGCCAGCAGCCCCTGGACGGGATCCCCTAACTATGGCTACACCTTC; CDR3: CASSPWTGSPNYGYTF
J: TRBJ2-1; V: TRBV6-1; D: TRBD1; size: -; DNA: TGTGCCAGCAGTACAGGGGGTATCTCCTACAATGAGCAGTTCTTC; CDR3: CASSTGGISYNEQFF
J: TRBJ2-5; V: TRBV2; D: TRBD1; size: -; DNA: TGTGCCAGCAGCCCCGGGACAGACGAGACCCAGTACTTC; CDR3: CASSPGTDETQYF
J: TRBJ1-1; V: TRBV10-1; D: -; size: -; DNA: TGCGCCAGCAGTGGGGCTCGAGGGGCTTTCTTT; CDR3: CASSGARGAFF
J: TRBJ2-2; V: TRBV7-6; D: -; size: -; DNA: TGTGCCAGCAGCTCCGGTGGGCCCGGGGAGCTGTTTTTT; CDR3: CASSSGGPGELFF
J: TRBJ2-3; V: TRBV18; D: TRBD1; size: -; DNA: TGTGCCAGCTCCCAAAGGCGGACAGGGGGCGCGACAGATACGCAGTATTTT; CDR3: CASSQRRTGGATDTQYF
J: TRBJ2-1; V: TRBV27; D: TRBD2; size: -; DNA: TGTGCCAGCAGTTTATATGCTAGCGGGAGGTGGGGTTCGGGATACAATGAGCAGTTCTTC; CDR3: CASSLYASGRWGSGYNEQFF
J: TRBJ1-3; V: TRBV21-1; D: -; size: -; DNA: TGTGCCAGCAGCCGAACAGGGGAGGCTGGAAACACCATATATTTT; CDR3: CASSRTGEAGNTIYF
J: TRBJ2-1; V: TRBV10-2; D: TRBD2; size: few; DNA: TGCGCCAGCAGTGAGGAGGCCCTAGCGGGAGAGGGGGTGGGGCAGTTCTTC; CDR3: CASSEEALAGEGVGQFF
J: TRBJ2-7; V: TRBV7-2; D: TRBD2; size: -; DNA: TGTGCCAGCAGCCCTAAGGTCGGGACTAGCTCCTACGAGCAGTACTTC; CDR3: CASSPKVGTSSYEQYF
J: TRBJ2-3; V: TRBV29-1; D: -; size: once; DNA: TGCAGCGTTAAACCCCCGACTGGAGGTACGTCCACAGATACGCAGTATTTT; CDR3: CSVKPPTGGTSTDTQYF